This TCR beta chain was identified in a study of blood T cell repertoires in COVID-19. Across the whole study: Samples of COVID-19 (acute and convalescent) were obtained from the United States, Italy and Spain. Nucleic acid was either cDNA or gDNA, and it came from T cells, B-cell-depleted T cells, or PBMCs.

Participants were placed into cohorts based on the clinical history they reported. In Cohort 3, a recovered donor had either two negative PCRs, clearance, or symptom resolution. Only in-frame clones appear in the TCRdb table, and some are missing; sequencing was by immunoSEQ multiplex PCR. The sample holds 250,000 to 350,000 clones, 85% seen once. Sequencing was performed on PBMCs or T cells enriched from blood (not recorded which). The clonotype originates from a woman in her fifties or sixties who had recovered from COVID-19.

CDR3 protein: CATHRLNSYNEQFF. The CDR3 region has the DNA TGTGCTACGCACAGGTTAAACTCCTACAATGAGCAGTTCTTC. The chain couples TRBV7-8 to TRBJ2-1; tentative D call: TRBD1 (5 bases). The CDR3 runs 14 residues. Germline CDR1 and CDR2: SGHVS and FQNEAQ.